The 7 T cell receptor beta chains reported below all come from one sample, sequenced in a study of blood T cell repertoires in COVID-19. Assay: immunoSEQ multiplex PCR; the TCRdb copy retains only in-frame clones and omits some. The sample lists around 140,000 clones, 75% to 90% occurring once. What was sequenced was peripheral blood. Receptor source: a man in his sixties with active or convalescent COVID-19.

This clone was recorded only once. The CDR3: CASSQGLAGAETQYF. CDR3 nucleotides: TGCGCCAGCAGCCAGGGACTAGCGGGAGCAGAGACCCAGTACTTC. The chain uses TRBV4-1 and TRBJ2-5, with 14 bases identical to TRBD2. CDR1 MGHRA and CDR2 YSYEKL come from the germline V gene. This CDR3 is 15 amino acids long. After removal of 3 bases from V and 4 bases from J, the junction contained 1 base not matched to a gene.

V usage is TRBV7-9 and J usage is TRBJ2-3; D unresolved. V shed 0 bases and J shed 7 bases, with 11 bases lying between them. CDR3 length equals 14 residues. Germline values: CDR1 SEHNR, CDR2 FQNEAQ (reference sequence). The CDR3 DNA is TGTGCCAGCAGCTTAGCGACGGGTGGCCATACGCAGTATTTT. This gives the protein CASSLATGGHTQYF.

The chain joins TRBV6-4 to TRBJ2-7, with D unresolved. The germline V gene encodes CDR1 MRHNA and CDR2 SNTAGT. Between the trimmed V and J ends, which lost 2 bases and 5 bases, there was a span of 10 bases. This CDR3 contains 13 residues. The CDR3 DNA follows: TGTGCCAGCAGTGACAAAAGATTAGACGAGCAGTACTTC. This encodes CASSDKRLDEQYF.

The V gene is TRBV12-3 or TRBV12-4, the J gene TRBJ1-1; D gene unclear. The CDR3 has 13 residues. V shed 1 base and J shed 1 base, with 4 bases lying between them. Here the CDR3 DNA reads TGTGCCAGCAGTTTAGGAGGGAACACTGAAGCTTTCTTT. Protein sequence: CASSLGGNTEAFF.

The V call is TRBV9, the J call TRBJ2-3; 7 bases are a match to TRBD2. Germline values: CDR1 SGDLS, CDR2 YYNGEE. The CDR3 is made up of 16 amino acids. The V segment lost 2 bases and the J segment 0 bases; nucleotides outside the gene matches: 6. The CDR3 DNA reads as TGTGCCAGCAGCGTCGCCCCTAGCGGTAGCACAGATACGCAGTATTTT. This encodes CASSVAPSGSTDTQYF. Drawing the rest from reference TRBV9 and TRBJ2-3, the complete variable domain is DSGVTQTPKHLITATGQRVTLRCSPRSGDLSVYWYQQSLDQGLQFLIQYYNGEERAKGNILERFSAQQFPDLHSELNLSSLELGDSALYFCASSVAPSGSTDTQYFGPGTRLTVL.

The chain recombines TRBV25-1 with TRBJ1-5, with 8 bases that match TRBD1. Germline lookup yields CDR1 MGHDK and CDR2 SYGVNS. The CDR3 length is 14 residues. V gave up 6 bases and J gave up 3 bases; unmatched junction bases: 4. The CDR3 DNA follows: TGTGCCAGCAGGCAGACAGGGGACAATCAGCCCCAGCATTTT. Translated, it gives CASRQTGDNQPQHF.

This chain uses TRBV15 with TRBJ2-5; D ambiguous. V was clipped by 4 bases and J by 4 bases, with 10 bases between them. Per the germline V gene, CDR1 is LNHNV and CDR2 is YYDKDF (reference sequence). The CDR3 length is 13 residues. CDR3 coding DNA: TGTGCCACCAGCAAACAAAACCGAGAGACCCAGTACTTC. This translates into CATSKQNRETQYF.